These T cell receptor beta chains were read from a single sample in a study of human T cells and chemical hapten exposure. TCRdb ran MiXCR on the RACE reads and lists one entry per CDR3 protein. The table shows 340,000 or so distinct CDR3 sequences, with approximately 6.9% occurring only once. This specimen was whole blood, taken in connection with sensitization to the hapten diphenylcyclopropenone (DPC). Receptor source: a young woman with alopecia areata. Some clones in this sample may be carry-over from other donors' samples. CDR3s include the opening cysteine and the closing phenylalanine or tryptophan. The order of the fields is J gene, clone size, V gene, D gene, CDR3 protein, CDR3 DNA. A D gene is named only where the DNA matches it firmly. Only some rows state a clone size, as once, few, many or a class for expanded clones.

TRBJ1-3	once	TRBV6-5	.	CASTGGYTIYF	TGTGCCAGCACCGGCGGATACACCATATATTTT
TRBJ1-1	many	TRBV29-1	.	CSEGESNTEAFF	TGCAGTGAGGGTGAGTCGAACACTGAAGCTTTCTTT
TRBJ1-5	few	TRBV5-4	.	CATQAGAGQPQHF	TGTGCCACCCAGGCAGGGGCAGGGCAGCCCCAGCATTTT
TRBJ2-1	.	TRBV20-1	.	CSAREGRGALNEQFF	TGCAGTGCTAGAGAGGGCAGGGGGGCGCTCAATGAGCAGTTCTTC
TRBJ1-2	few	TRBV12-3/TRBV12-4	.	CASSLPSSRLRHGYTF	TGTGCCAGCAGCCTACCCTCCTCCCGACTTCGGCATGGCTACACCTTC
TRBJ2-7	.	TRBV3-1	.	CASSPTVGNYEQYF	TGTGCCAGCAGCCCGACAGTGGGAAACTACGAGCAGTACTTC
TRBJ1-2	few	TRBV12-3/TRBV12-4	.	CASRTINAGVGYTF	TGTGCCAGCAGGACCATAAATGCAGGGGTGGGCTACACCTTC
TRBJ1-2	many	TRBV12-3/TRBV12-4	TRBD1	CASSLGRGPNYGYTF	TGTGCCAGCAGTCTGGGGAGGGGGCCTAACTATGGCTACACCTTC
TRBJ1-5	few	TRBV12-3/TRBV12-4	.	CASTNSQGWPQHF	TGTGCCAGCACCAATTCCCAGGGTTGGCCCCAGCATTTT
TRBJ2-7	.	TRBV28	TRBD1	CASSYWDRVYEQYF	TGTGCCAGCAGTTACTGGGACAGGGTTTACGAGCAGTACTTC
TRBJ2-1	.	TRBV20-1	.	CSARRAVAGAAHNEQFF	TGCAGTGCTAGGCGTGCCGTGGCGGGGGCGGCGCACAATGAGCAGTTCTTC
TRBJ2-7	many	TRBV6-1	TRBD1	CASLSGTGGNEQYF	TGTGCCAGCCTCTCCGGGACAGGGGGGAACGAGCAGTACTTC
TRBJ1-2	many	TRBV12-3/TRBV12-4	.	CASAQGNYGYTF	TGTGCCAGTGCACAGGGAAACTATGGCTACACCTTC
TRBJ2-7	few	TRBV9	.	CASSPRGDTSSYEQYF	TGTGCCAGCAGCCCTAGGGGGGATACGAGCTCCTACGAGCAGTACTTC
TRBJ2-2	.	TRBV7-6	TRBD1	CASSPLGQGFTGELFF	TGTGCCAGCAGCCCCTTGGGACAGGGCTTCACCGGGGAGCTGTTTTTT
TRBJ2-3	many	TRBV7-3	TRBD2	CASSLRGLAGGPDTQYF	TGTGCCAGCAGCTTAAGAGGGCTAGCGGGGGGGCCAGATACGCAGTATTTT
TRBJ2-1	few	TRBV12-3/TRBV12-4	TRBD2	CASSPSGLLNGQFF	TGTGCCAGCAGTCCGTCGGGACTACTCAATGGGCAGTTCTTC
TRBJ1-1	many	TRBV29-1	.	CSVKGAGGFDGTEAFF	TGCAGCGTCAAAGGGGCAGGAGGGTTCGATGGGACTGAAGCTTTCTTT
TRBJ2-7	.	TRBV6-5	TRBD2	CASSYSMQRGPTYEQYF	TGTGCCAGCAGTTACTCGATGCAGCGGGGGCCTACCTACGAGCAGTACTTC
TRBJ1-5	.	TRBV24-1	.	CATPLARRYQPQHF	TGTGCCACCCCTCTGGCACGGAGATATCAGCCCCAGCATTTT
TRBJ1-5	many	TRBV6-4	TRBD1	CASSETGEGNQPQHF	TGTGCCAGCAGTGAAACAGGGGAGGGCAATCAGCCCCAGCATTTT
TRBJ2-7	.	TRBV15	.	CATSRELGEGYEQYF	TGTGCCACCAGCAGAGAATTGGGTGAGGGGTACGAGCAGTACTTC
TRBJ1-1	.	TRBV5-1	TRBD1	CASSLQQGRHTEAFF	TGCGCCAGCAGCCTACAACAGGGGCGACACACTGAAGCTTTCTTT
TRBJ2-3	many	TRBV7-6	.	CASSLALLRRGRGDTQYF	TGTGCCAGCAGCTTAGCCCTACTTCGACGGGGGCGCGGAGATACGCAGTATTTT
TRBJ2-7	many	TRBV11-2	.	CASSLGTFNYEQYF	TGTGCCAGCAGCTTGGGCACCTTCAACTACGAGCAGTACTTC
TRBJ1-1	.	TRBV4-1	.	CASHTTLLATEAFF	TGCGCCAGCCACACCACCTTGCTCGCCACTGAAGCTTTCTTT
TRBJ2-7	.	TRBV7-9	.	CASNDGEFQVDEQYF	TGTGCCAGCAATGACGGGGAGTTTCAAGTTGACGAGCAGTACTTC
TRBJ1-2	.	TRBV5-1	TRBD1	CASSSGGQGDYGYTF	TGCGCCAGCAGCTCCGGAGGACAGGGCGATTATGGCTACACCTTC
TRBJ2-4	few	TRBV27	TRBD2	CASSERGLAKNIQYF	TGTGCCAGCAGTGAGCGGGGTCTAGCCAAAAACATTCAGTACTTC